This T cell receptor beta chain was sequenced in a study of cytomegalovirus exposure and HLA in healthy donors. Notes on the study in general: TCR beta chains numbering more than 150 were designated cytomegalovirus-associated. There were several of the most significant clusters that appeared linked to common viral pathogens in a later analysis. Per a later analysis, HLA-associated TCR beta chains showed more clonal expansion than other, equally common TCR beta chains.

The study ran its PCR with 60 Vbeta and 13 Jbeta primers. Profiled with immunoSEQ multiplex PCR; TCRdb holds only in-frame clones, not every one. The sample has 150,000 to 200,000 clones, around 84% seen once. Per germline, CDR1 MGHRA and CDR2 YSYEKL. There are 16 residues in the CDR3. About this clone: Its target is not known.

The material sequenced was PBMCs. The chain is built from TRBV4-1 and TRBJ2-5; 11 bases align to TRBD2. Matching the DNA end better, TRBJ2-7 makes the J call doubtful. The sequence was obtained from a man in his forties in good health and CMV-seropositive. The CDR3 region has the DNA TGCGCCAGCAGCCAGACCACTAGCGGGAGCTCCTACGAGCAGTACTTC. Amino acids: CASSQTTSGSSYEQYF.